These 3 T cell receptor beta chains share one sample of origin, sequenced in a study of T-cell reconstitution after alpha-beta-depleted transplantation in children. TCRbeta library preparation incorporated unique molecular identifiers. A single record per CDR3 protein comes from TCRdb applying MiXCR to the PCR reads. The table has just under 550,000 distinct CDR3 sequences, approximately 20% seen once. The sequencing here drew on PBMCs from the stem cell graft donor, taken from the stem cell graft. Source of these receptors: a human donor who donated a stem cell graft to a child with acute lymphoblastic leukemia.

The chain combines TRBV5-1 with TRBJ2-3; TRBD1 matches at 9 bases. The V gene end was trimmed by 1 base and the J gene end by 6 bases; junction bases not matched to a gene: 6. CDR3 length equals 15 residues. The germline CDR1 and CDR2 sequences are SGHRS and YFSETQ. CDR3 sequence (DNA): TGCGCCAGCAGCTTGACAGGGGGCCATTCTGATACGCAGTATTTT. Translated, it gives CASSLTGGHSDTQYF.

This clonotype showed up just a few times. The J gene is TRBJ1-1, the V gene TRBV6-6; TRBD1 might be the D (5 bases). Trimming removed 6 bases from V and 7 bases from J, with 12 bases in between. The CDR3 has 12 residues. The germline V gene has CDR1 MNHNY and CDR2 SVGAGI (reference sequence). The CDR3 region is CASSDFQGEAFF. The CDR3 coding sequence is TGTGCCAGCAGCGACTTCCAGGGTGAAGCTTTCTTT.

This clonotype was found a few times. The chain joins TRBV20-1 to TRBJ1-5; D not certain. This CDR3 has 14 amino acids. The germline V gene encodes CDR1 DFQATT and CDR2 SNEGSKA (reference sequence). V was clipped by 1 base and J by 2 bases, with 9 bases between them. For the CDR3, the DNA is TGCAGTGCTAGAGTCCCGGTCCGCAATCAGCCCCAGCATTTT. As protein: CSARVPVRNQPQHF.